The following is a T cell receptor (beta chain) sequence with its context. What it binds is unknown. The trim removed 5 bases at V and 7 bases at J, leaving 6 bases unmatched. Looked up from germline, CDR1 is KGHSH and CDR2 is LQKENI. CDR3 length: 14 residues. Every isolated RNA sample was fully reverse transcribed, so sequencing captured expressed TCRB transcripts. Data came from immunoSEQ multiplex PCR; TCRdb stores just in-frame clones and leaves some out. The data show over 150,000 clones, 7.5% to 9.5% seen once. This entry is derived from a study of beta chain features in type 1 diabetes. Study outcomes and limitations: Type 1 diabetes patients had moderately but significantly shorter TCRB CDR3s in all four CD4+ subsets. Although PCR might favor shorter templates, it would do so equally in patients and controls.

The sample consisted of central memory CD4+ T cells from blood. The V gene is TRBV18, the J gene TRBJ2-1; 9 bases are shared with TRBD2. The sequence came from a woman aged 18 to 35 with type 1 diabetes. Here the CDR3 reads CASSVGTSKNEQFF. The CDR3 coding sequence is TGTGCCAGCTCAGTGGGGACTAGCAAGAATGAGCAGTTCTTC.